This TCR beta chain originates from a study of identical twins. This clonotype appeared a single time. A single record per CDR3 protein comes from TCRdb applying MiXCR to the 5' RACE reads. The sample holds about 660,000 distinct CDR3 sequences, around 8.3% seen once. The CDR3 loop spans 12 amino acids. V lost 8 bases and J 3 bases, leaving 10 bases between the germline ends. Looked up from germline, CDR1 is MNHEY and CDR2 is SVGAGI. The same data also contributed to another study, on yellow fever vaccine responses in identical twins.

The chain combines TRBV6-5 with TRBJ2-5, with D possibly matching TRBD1 (5 bases). The TCR comes from a woman between 18 and 29 years old in good health. Sequencing used PBMCs. The CDR3 coding sequence is TGTGCCAGCGGGGCGACGGAAGAGACCCAGTACTTC. Protein product: CASGATEETQYF.